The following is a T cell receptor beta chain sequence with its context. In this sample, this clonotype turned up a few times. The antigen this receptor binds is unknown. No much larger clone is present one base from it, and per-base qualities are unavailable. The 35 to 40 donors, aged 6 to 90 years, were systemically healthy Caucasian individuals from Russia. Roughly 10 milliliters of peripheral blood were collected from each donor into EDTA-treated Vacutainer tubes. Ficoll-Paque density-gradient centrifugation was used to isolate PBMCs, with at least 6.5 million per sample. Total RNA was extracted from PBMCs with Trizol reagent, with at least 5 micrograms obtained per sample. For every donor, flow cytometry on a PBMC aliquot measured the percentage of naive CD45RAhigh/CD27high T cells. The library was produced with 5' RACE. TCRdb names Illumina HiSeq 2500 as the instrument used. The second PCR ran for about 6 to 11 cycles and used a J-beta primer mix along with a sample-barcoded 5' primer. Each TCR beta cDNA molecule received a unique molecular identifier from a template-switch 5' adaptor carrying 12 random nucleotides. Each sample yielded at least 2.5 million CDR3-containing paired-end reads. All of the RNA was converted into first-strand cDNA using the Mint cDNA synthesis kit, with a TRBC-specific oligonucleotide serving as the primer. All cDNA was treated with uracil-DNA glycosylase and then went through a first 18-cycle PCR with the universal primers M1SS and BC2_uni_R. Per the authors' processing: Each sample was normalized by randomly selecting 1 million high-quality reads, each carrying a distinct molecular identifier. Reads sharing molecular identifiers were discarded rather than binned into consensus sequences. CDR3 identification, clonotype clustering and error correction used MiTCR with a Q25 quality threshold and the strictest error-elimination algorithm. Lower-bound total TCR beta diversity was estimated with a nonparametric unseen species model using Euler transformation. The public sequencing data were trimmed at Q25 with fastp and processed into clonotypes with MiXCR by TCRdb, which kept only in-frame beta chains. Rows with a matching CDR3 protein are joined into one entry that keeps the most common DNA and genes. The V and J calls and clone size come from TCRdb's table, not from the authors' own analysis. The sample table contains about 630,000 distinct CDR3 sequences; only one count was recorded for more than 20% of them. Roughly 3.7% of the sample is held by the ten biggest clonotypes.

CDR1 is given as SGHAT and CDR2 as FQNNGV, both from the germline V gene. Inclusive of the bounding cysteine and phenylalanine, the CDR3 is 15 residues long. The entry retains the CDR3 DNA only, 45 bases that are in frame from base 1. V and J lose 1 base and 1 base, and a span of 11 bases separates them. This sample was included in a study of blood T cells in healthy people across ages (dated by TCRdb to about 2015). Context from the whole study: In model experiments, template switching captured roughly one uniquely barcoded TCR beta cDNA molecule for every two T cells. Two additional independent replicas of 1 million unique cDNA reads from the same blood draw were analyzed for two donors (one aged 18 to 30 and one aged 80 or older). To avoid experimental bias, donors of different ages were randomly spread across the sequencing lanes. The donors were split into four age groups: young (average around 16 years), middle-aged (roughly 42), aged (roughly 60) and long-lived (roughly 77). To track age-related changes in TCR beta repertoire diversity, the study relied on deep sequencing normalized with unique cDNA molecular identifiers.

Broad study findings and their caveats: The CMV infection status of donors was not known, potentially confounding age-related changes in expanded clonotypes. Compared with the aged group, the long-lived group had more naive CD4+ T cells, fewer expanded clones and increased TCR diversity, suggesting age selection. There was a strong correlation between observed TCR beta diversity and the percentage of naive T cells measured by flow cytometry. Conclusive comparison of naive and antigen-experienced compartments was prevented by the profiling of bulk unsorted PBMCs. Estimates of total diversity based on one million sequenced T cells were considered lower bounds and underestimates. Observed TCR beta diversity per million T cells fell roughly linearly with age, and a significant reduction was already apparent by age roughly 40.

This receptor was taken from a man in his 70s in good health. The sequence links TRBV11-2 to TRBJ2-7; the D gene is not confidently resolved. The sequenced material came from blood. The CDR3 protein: CASSLGPGPSYEQYF. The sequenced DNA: TGTGCCAGCAGCTTAGGGCCGGGCCCTTCCTACGAGCAGTACTTC.